The rows below give T cell receptor beta chains drawn from one sample of a study of early T cells in non-severe SARS-CoV-2 infection. A single record per CDR3 protein comes from TCRdb applying MiXCR to the 5' RACE reads. Of tens of thousands of distinct CDR3 sequences detected, 8.5% to 10% appear once; the ten largest clones hold 4.5% to 6.5%. Sample: whole blood. The receptors stem from an adult who was a healthcare worker with PCR-confirmed SARS-CoV-2 infection or an uninfected control (not recorded which). CDR3s include the opening cysteine and the closing phenylalanine or tryptophan. Fields, in order: D gene, clone size, J gene, V gene, CDR3 DNA, CDR3 protein. A D gene is named only where the DNA matches it firmly. Some rows have no size entry. The others give once, few or many, or a class for an expanded clone.

-,-,TRBJ2-3,TRBV12-5,TGTGCTAGTGGTTTGGTACTAAAGCCAGATACGCAGTATTTT,CASGLVLKPDTQYF
-,many,TRBJ2-5,TRBV20-1,TGCAGTGCTGGGCGACTATACTTTCTGGAGACCCAGTACTTC,CSAGRLYFLETQYF
-,-,TRBJ2-1,TRBV7-6,TGTGCCAGCAGCCCCCCTTCCTACAATGAGCAGTTCTTC,CASSPPSYNEQFF
TRBD1,many,TRBJ2-6,TRBV19,TGTGCCAGTAGCCGCTCACGGCCAACAGGGGCGATCTCTGGGGCCAACGTCCTGACTTTC,CASSRSRPTGAISGANVLTF
-,many,TRBJ2-7,TRBV6-6,TGTGCCAGCTCCTCCGGAGGGAGATCCTACGAGCAGTACTTC,CASSSGGRSYEQYF
-,-,TRBJ2-5,TRBV7-9,TGTGCCAGCAGCTTAGGAGACTTCCAAGAGACCCAGTACTTC,CASSLGDFQETQYF
-,-,TRBJ2-1,TRBV3-1,TGTGCCAGCAGCGCTGGACCGTCCCTTATCTACAATGAGCAGTTCTTC,CASSAGPSLIYNEQFF
TRBD1,once,TRBJ2-2,TRBV6-6,TGTGCCAGCGGTCCCCGACAGGGGGAGGACGGGGAGCTGTTTTTT,CASGPRQGEDGELFF
-,few,TRBJ2-7,TRBV7-8,TGTGCCAGCAGCTTCCAGGGGCGCGAGCAGTACTTC,CASSFQGREQYF
-,-,TRBJ1-1,TRBV2,TGTGCCAGCGGGCCACAGGGAAACACTGAAGCTTTCTTT,CASGPQGNTEAFF
-,few,TRBJ2-6,TRBV24-1,TGTGCCACCAGTTCCCGACACTCTGGGGCCAACGTCCTGACTTTC,CATSSRHSGANVLTF
-,-,TRBJ1-4,TRBV10-3,TGTGCCATCAGTGTTACGGGTTCCGGGGAAAAACTGTTTTTT,CAISVTGSGEKLFF
-,-,TRBJ1-6,TRBV3-1,TGTGCCAGCAGCCAAGGTACAGGATATTCACCCCTCCACTTT,CASSQGTGYSPLHF
TRBD2,many,TRBJ2-2,TRBV2,TGTGCCACCAGGACTAGCGGGGGCCCAAACACCGGGGAGCTGTTTTTT,CATRTSGGPNTGELFF
TRBD1,-,TRBJ2-7,TRBV7-6,TGTGCCAGCAGCCCAGACCGGGACAGGGCCCACGAGCAGTACTTC,CASSPDRDRAHEQYF
-,-,TRBJ2-7,TRBV3-1,TGTGCCAGCAGCCAGTTACAGTCTAACGAGCAGTACTTC,CASSQLQSNEQYF
-,many,TRBJ2-1,TRBV6-5,TGTGCCAGCACCCTGATCAGATGGGAGAGGGGGAGACACAATGAGCAGTTCTTC,CASTLIRWERGRHNEQFF
-,-,TRBJ2-5,TRBV7-8,TGTGCCAGCAGCTCCTTGTTGTGGGGCCAAGAGACCCAGTACTTC,CASSSLLWGQETQYF
-,many,TRBJ2-1,TRBV4-3,TGCGCCAGCAGCCAAGACAAAGTGGGCTACAATGAGCAGTTCTTC,CASSQDKVGYNEQFF
-,-,TRBJ2-3,TRBV7-2,TGTGCCAGCAGCCCCGGGATCAGCACAGATACGCAGTATTTT,CASSPGISTDTQYF
-,few,TRBJ1-5,TRBV5-6,TGTGCCAGCAGCCTTTACTCAAATCAGCCCCAGCATTTT,CASSLYSNQPQHF
TRBD2,many,TRBJ2-5,TRBV29-1,TGCAGCGTCGAGACTAGCGGGGCATGGGAGACCCAGTACTTC,CSVETSGAWETQYF
-,many,TRBJ2-4,TRBV18,TGTGCCAGCTCACCCCCGGGGACGGAACTAGCCAAAAACATTCAGTACTTC,CASSPPGTELAKNIQYF
-,-,TRBJ1-1,TRBV7-8,TGTGCCAGCAGCTTAGCGGGGAGCACCCTGAACACTGAAGCTTTCTTT,CASSLAGSTLNTEAFF
-,-,TRBJ1-2,TRBV20-1,TGCAGTGCTAGAGACACAGGACTCCTAACCCGCTATGGCTACACCTTC,CSARDTGLLTRYGYTF
TRBD1,many,TRBJ1-5,TRBV18,TGTGCCAGCTCATCCGGACAGGGTGTGGGTCAGCCCCAGCATTTT,CASSSGQGVGQPQHF
-,many,TRBJ1-1,TRBV29-1,TGCAGCGGCCTCCCCGGGACGGGGAACACTGAAGCTTTCTTT,CSGLPGTGNTEAFF